The rows below give T cell receptor beta chains drawn from one sample of a study of PD-L1 blockade in urothelial cancer. The protocol was immunoSEQ multiplex PCR, while the TCRdb copy is restricted to in-frame clones and leaves out a portion. Among roughly 45,000 clones listed, around nine tenths were seen once. The source was PBMCs, collected around atezolizumab (anti-PD-L1) treatment. The receptors were sampled from a man in his fifties or sixties with urothelial cancer. Both conserved end residues are part of each CDR3. The D gene is left open where the match is weak. Only some rows state a clone size, as once, few, many or a class for expanded clones.

V	D	J	size	DNA	CDR3
TRBV11-2	TRBD1	TRBJ1-2	NA	TGTGCCAGCAGCTTAGTTTATTTCTCAGGGGGCAAGGATGGCTACACCTTC	CASSLVYFSGGKDGYTF
TRBV18	NA	TRBJ2-7	NA	TGTGCCAGCTCACCTAGCGGATCCTACGAGCAGTACTTC	CASSPSGSYEQYF
TRBV5-6	TRBD1	TRBJ2-2	NA	TGTGCCAGCAGCTTGGGGACAGGGCGGTCCGGGGAGCTGTTTTTT	CASSLGTGRSGELFF
TRBV12-5	TRBD1	TRBJ2-5	NA	TGTGCTAGTGGTCCCCCGACAGGGCAAGAGACCCAGTACTTC	CASGPPTGQETQYF
TRBV18	TRBD1	TRBJ2-7	NA	TGTGCCAGCTCGCCCGGGACAGGGGCCGACTACGAGCAGTACTTC	CASSPGTGADYEQYF
TRBV7-6	NA	TRBJ1-1	NA	TGTGCCAGCAGCTTAGGGGAGGGCACTGAAGCTTTCTTT	CASSLGEGTEAFF
TRBV2	NA	TRBJ2-1	NA	TGTGCCAGCAGCGAGACCCCCATAGGCCGACAATCAGCTGAGCAGTTCTTC	CASSETPIGRQSAEQFF
TRBV4-1	TRBD2	TRBJ2-5	NA	TGCGCCAGCAGCCAAGACCCAGCGGGGCCCCAAGAGACCCAGTACTTC	CASSQDPAGPQETQYF
TRBV30	TRBD1	TRBJ2-2	NA	TGTGCCTGGAGGGACAGGGTGAACACCGGGGAGCTGTTTTTT	CAWRDRVNTGELFF
TRBV29-1	NA	TRBJ1-6	NA	TGCAGCGTTGAACTCCTAACAGGGTCCATCGTTAACCTCTATAATTCACCCCTCCACTTT	CSVELLTGSIVNLYNSPLHF
TRBV7-2	NA	TRBJ2-3	NA	TGTGCCAGCAGCTTACCCGGGGATACGCAGTATTTT	CASSLPGDTQYF
TRBV7-6	TRBD1	TRBJ2-2	NA	TGTGCCAGCAGCCGGACAGGGGGCCCCCCGAACACCGGGGAGCTGTTTTTT	CASSRTGGPPNTGELFF
TRBV4-2	NA	TRBJ1-2	few	TGTGCCAGCAGCCAAGAATTAATCGTCCTTAACTATGGCTACACCTTC	CASSQELIVLNYGYTF
TRBV5-6	TRBD1	TRBJ2-4	NA	TGTGCCAGCAGCCAATATACAGGGGGGAAAAACATTCAGTACTTC	CASSQYTGGKNIQYF
TRBV5-6	TRBD1	TRBJ2-7	NA	TGTGCCAGCAGCCCGACAGGGAGTATCCTCGAGCAGTACTTC	CASSPTGSILEQYF
TRBV10-2	NA	TRBJ1-4	NA	TGCGCCAGCAGGACAGGCCTGACTAATGAAAAACTGTTTTTT	CASRTGLTNEKLFF
TRBV7-2	TRBD1	TRBJ1-1	NA	TGTGCCAGCAGCTTTCTGACAGGGTTCGGCACTGAAGCTTTCTTT	CASSFLTGFGTEAFF
TRBV30	NA	TRBJ1-6	few	TGTGCCTGGAGTGTAGCAGGGCTCCTCAATAATTCACCCCTCCACTTT	CAWSVAGLLNNSPLHF
TRBV19	NA	TRBJ1-1	NA	TGTGCCAGTAGTATAGTCGTGGGGGAGGGCACTGAAGCTTTCTTT	CASSIVVGEGTEAFF
TRBV4-1	NA	TRBJ1-1	NA	TGCGCCAGCAGCCCCCCCGGCGGGGGATCGGACACTGAAGCTTTCTTT	CASSPPGGGSDTEAFF
TRBV5-4	TRBD2	TRBJ2-2	NA	TGTGCCAGCAGCCTGGGAGGGCTCTCCGGGGAGCTGTTTTTT	CASSLGGLSGELFF
TRBV7-3	NA	TRBJ2-2	once	TGTGCCAGCAGCGGGGCGGGGACGACCGGGGAGCTGTTTTTT	CASSGAGTTGELFF
TRBV7-8	TRBD2	TRBJ2-1	NA	TGTGCCAGCAGCCCCGGGGGGGATGAGCAGTTCTTC	CASSPGGDEQFF
TRBV7-9	NA	TRBJ2-3	NA	TGTGCCAGCAGCTTAGTTATAGATACGCAGTATTTT	CASSLVIDTQYF
TRBV5-4	TRBD2	TRBJ2-5	once	TGTGCCAGCAGCCCTAAAAAATCTAGCGGGGGGGCGGGAGAGACCCAGTACTTC	CASSPKKSSGGAGETQYF
TRBV4-3	TRBD1	TRBJ1-3	NA	TGCGCCAGCAGCCTCACCCCCGGGACAGAAGGAAACACCATATATTTT	CASSLTPGTEGNTIYF
TRBV7-2	TRBD2	TRBJ2-1	NA	TGTGCCAGCAGCTTTAGCGGGGGGGCCTATGAGCAGTTCTTC	CASSFSGGAYEQFF
TRBV7-9	TRBD1	TRBJ1-1	NA	TGTGCCAGCAGCATCCGGGACAGGGAAAGGGTTTTCTTT	CASSIRDRERVFF
TRBV19	NA	TRBJ1-5	many	TGTGCCAGTAGCAGAACGCTGCAGGGATACTATAACAATCAGCCCCAGCATTTT	CASSRTLQGYYNNQPQHF
TRBV7-6	TRBD2	TRBJ2-7	NA	TGTGCCAGCAGCTTAGGGACAGCGGGGGGGAACTACGAGCAGTACTTC	CASSLGTAGGNYEQYF
TRBV19	TRBD1	TRBJ1-5	NA	TGTGCCAGTACCGACAGGGGGCCGTGGGGCAATCAGCCCCAGCATTTT	CASTDRGPWGNQPQHF
TRBV6-1	NA	TRBJ1-1	few	TGTGCCAGCAGTGAAGGGTGGGAGAGGAACACTGAAGCTTTCTTT	CASSEGWERNTEAFF
TRBV7-9	TRBD1	TRBJ1-5	NA	TGTGCCAGCAGCTCAAAGACAGGGGAGGGCAATCAGCCCCAGCATTTT	CASSSKTGEGNQPQHF
TRBV2	NA	TRBJ1-5	NA	TGTGCCAGTGAACAGGGAGGGAATCAGCCCCAGCATTTT	CASEQGGNQPQHF
TRBV18	TRBD1	TRBJ1-4	NA	TGTGCCAGCTCACCCGGGACAGGGGAAAATGAAAAACTGTTTTTT	CASSPGTGENEKLFF
TRBV28	TRBD1	TRBJ2-7	NA	TGTGCCAGCAGTTTCCAGGGGGCGCGTTTTTACGAGCAGTACTTC	CASSFQGARFYEQYF